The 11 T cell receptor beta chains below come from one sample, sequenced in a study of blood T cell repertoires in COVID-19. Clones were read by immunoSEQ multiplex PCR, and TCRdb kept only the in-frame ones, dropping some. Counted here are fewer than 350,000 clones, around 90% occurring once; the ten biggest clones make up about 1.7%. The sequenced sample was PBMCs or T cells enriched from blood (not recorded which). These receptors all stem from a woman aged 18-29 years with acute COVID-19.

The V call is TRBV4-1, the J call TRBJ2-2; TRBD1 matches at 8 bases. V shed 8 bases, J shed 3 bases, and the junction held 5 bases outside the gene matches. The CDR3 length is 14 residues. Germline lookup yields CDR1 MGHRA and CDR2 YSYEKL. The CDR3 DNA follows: TGCGCCAGCCGACAGGGGTTTTACACCGGGGAGCTGTTTTTT. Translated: CASRQGFYTGELFF.

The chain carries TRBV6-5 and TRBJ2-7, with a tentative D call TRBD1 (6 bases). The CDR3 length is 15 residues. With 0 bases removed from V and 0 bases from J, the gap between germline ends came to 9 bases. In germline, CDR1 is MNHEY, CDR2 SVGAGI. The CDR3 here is CASSYSTGNSYEQYF. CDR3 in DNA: TGTGCCAGCAGTTACTCGACAGGCAACTCCTACGAGCAGTACTTC.

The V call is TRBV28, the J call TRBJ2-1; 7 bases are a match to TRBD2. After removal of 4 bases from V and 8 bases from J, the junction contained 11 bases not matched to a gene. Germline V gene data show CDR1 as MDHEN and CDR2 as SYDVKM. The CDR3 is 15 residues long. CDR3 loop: CASSSTSVLGDEQFF. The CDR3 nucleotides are TGTGCCAGCAGTTCAACTAGCGTCCTAGGGGATGAGCAGTTCTTC.

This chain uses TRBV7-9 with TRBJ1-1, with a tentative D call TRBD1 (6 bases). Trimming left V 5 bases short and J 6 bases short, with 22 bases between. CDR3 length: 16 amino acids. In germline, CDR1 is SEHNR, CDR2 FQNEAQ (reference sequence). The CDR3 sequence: CASSLPGRGGDPEAFF. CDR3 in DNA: TGTGCCAGCAGCCTACCAGGTCGAGGGGGTGACCCTGAAGCTTTCTTT.

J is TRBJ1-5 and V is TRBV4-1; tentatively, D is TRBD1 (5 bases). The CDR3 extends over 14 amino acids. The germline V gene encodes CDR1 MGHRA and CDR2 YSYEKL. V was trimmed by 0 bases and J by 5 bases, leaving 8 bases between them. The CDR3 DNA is TGCGCCAGCAGCCAAGACAGGGTAGATCAGCCCCAGCATTTT. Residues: CASSQDRVDQPQHF.

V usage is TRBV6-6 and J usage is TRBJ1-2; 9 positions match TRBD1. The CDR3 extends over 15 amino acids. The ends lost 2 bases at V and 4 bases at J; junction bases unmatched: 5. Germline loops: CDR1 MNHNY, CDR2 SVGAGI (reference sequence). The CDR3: CASSYRTGEGYGYTF. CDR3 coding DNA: TGTGCCAGCAGTTACCGGACAGGGGAGGGCTATGGCTACACCTTC.

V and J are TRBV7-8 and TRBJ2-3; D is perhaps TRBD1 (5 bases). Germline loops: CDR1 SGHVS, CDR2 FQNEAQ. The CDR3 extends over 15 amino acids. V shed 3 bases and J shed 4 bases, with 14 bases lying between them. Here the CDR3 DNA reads TGTGCCAGCAGCTTGGGCAGCAGGGTTGCAGATACGCAGTATTTT. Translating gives CASSLGSRVADTQYF.

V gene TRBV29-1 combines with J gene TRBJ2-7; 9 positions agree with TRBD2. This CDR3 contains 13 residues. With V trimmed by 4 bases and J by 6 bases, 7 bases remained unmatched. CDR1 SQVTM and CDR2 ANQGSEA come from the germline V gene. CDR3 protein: CSVGAGGIAEQYF. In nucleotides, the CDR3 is TGCAGCGTTGGAGCGGGAGGAATAGCCGAGCAGTACTTC.

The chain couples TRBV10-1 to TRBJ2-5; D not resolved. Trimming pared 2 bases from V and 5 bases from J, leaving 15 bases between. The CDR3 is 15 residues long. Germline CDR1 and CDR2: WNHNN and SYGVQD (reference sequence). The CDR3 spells CASSESLGTGETQYF. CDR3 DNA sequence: TGCGCCAGCAGTGAGAGTTTGGGCACTGGGGAGACCCAGTACTTC.

The CDR3 loop reads CASSISGTGTYEQYF. CDR3 nucleotides: TGCGCCAGCAGTATATCGGGGACAGGGACCTACGAGCAGTACTTC. The chain couples TRBV4-3 to TRBJ2-7, with TRBD1 matching 9 bases. The CDR3 runs to 15 residues. With V trimmed by 6 bases and J by 2 bases, 8 bases remained unmatched. The germline V gene has CDR1 LGHNA and CDR2 YSLEER.

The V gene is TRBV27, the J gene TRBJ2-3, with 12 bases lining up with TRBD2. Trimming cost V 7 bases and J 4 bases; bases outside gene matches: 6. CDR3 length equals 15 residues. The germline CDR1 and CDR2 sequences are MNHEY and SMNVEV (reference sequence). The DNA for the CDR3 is TGTGCCAGCAAATGGACTAGCGGGACCCCAGATACGCAGTATTTT. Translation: CASKWTSGTPDTQYF.